A single sample is the source of the 25 T cell receptor beta chains below, sequenced in a study of PD-L1 blockade in urothelial cancer. Time point defined: pretreatment peripheral blood. Sequenced by immunoSEQ multiplex PCR; TCRdb stores in-frame clones only, minus some. The data hold roughly 95,000 clones, with over 75% observed a single time. The specimen was PBMCs, collected around atezolizumab (anti-PD-L1) treatment. The receptors shown here come from a man between 60 and 75 years old with urothelial cancer.

This clone has only one observation. The V and J genes are TRBV9 and TRBJ2-5; the D gene is possibly TRBD2 (5 bases). Germline CDR1 is SGDLS and CDR2 is YYNGEE. Trimming removed 4 bases from V and 0 bases from J, with 10 bases in between. The CDR3 spans 14 residues. The DNA of the CDR3 is TGTGCCAGCAGCCCCGGACTCTACCAAGAGACCCAGTACTTC. Its translation: CASSPGLYQETQYF.

In its sample, this clone was seen many times. This chain joins TRBV5-1 and TRBJ1-1, with 7 bases that match TRBD1. This CDR3 has 16 amino acids. The V gene end was trimmed by 0 bases and the J gene end by 3 bases; junction bases not matched to a gene: 8. Germline lookup yields CDR1 SGHRS and CDR2 YFSETQ. The CDR3: CASSLDLYTGDTEAFF. In DNA form, the CDR3 reads TGCGCCAGCAGCTTGGACTTATATACAGGGGACACTGAAGCTTTCTTT.

The chain has TRBV6-1 and TRBJ1-5, with D perhaps TRBD1 (5 bases). CDR1 is MNHNS, CDR2 SASEGT, per germline. The V gene lost 1 base and the J gene lost 3 bases, with 7 bases spanning the gap. The CDR3 consists of 14 residues. The CDR3 is CASSEGTLNQPQHF. As DNA, the CDR3 is TGTGCCAGCAGTGAAGGGACACTCAATCAGCCCCAGCATTTT.

This clone has a handful of counts. This rearrangement joins TRBV18 to TRBJ1-4; no clear D gene. The V gene's germline CDR1 is KGHSH and CDR2 LQKENI. Trimming took 5 bases from V and 7 from J, leaving 11 bases between them. There are 13 residues in the CDR3. CDR3 DNA: TGTGCCAGCTCAACCCTAGCGAGTGAAAAACTGTTTTTT. Encoded protein: CASSTLASEKLFF.

This rearrangement joins TRBV11-3 to TRBJ2-7, with TRBD1 matching over 9 bases. V dropped 3 bases and J dropped 1; count of bases not matched to a gene: 4. The germline gives CDR1 SGHNT, CDR2 YENEEA. This CDR3 spans 15 amino acids. The CDR3 DNA reads as TGTGCCAGCAGCTTCCGACAGGGGGTATCCTACGAGCAGTACTTC. It translates to CASSFRQGVSYEQYF.

The rearrangement uses TRBV5-1 and TRBJ2-3; possibly TRBD1 for D (6 bases). The germline V and J ends were trimmed by 1 base and 2 bases, with 11 bases remaining between them. CDR1 and CDR2 (germline): SGHRS, YFSETQ. The CDR3 extends over 15 amino acids. The chain's CDR3 is CASSLLGHSTDTQYF. CDR3 coding DNA: TGCGCCAGCAGCTTGCTGGGACACTCCACAGATACGCAGTATTTT.

This clone was found once. The chain joins TRBV5-1 to TRBJ1-5; D may be TRBD1 (6 bases). Germline values: CDR1 SGHRS, CDR2 YFSETQ. The CDR3 loop spans 15 amino acids. V lost 5 bases, J lost 2 bases, and 14 bases lay in between. The CDR3 here is CASRPTGMGNQPQHF. The CDR3 bases are TGCGCCAGCAGACCTACAGGGATGGGCAATCAGCCCCAGCATTTT.

The rearrangement joins TRBV28 to TRBJ1-5; the match to TRBD1 covers 7 bases. The V segment lost 4 bases and the J segment 7 bases; nucleotides outside the gene matches: 4. This CDR3 has 13 amino acids. Germline V lookup: CDR1 MDHEN, CDR2 SYDVKM. CDR3 in DNA: TGTGCCAGCAGTTCGACAGGGACCCAGCCCCAGCATTTT. The encoded protein is CASSSTGTQPQHF.

V is TRBV28 and J is TRBJ2-3; a possible D gene is TRBD2 (6 bases). The CDR3 covers 15 residues. Germline V CDR1 and CDR2: MDHEN, SYDVKM. Trimming cost V 8 bases and J 4 bases, with 19 bases left between them. CDR3 in amino acids: CASFRSFGSADTQYF. The CDR3 DNA reads as TGTGCCAGCTTTAGGAGTTTCGGGAGCGCAGATACGCAGTATTTT.

V gene TRBV29-1 combines with J gene TRBJ2-2; possible D gene TRBD2, 6 bases. CDR3 size: 13 residues. V was shortened by 7 bases and J by 4 bases, with 13 bases between the two germline ends. CDR1 is SQVTM, CDR2 ANQGSEA, per germline. The CDR3 here is CSAYLARTGELFF. Written as DNA, the CDR3 is TGCAGCGCTTACCTAGCGCGCACCGGGGAGCTGTTTTTT.

V gene TRBV4-2 combines with J gene TRBJ2-3; D ambiguous. Deletions cut 0 bases from V and 0 bases from J, with 16 bases between. CDR1 LGHNA and CDR2 YNFKEQ come from the germline V gene. This CDR3 contains 18 residues. The CDR3 here is CASSQDVAGALSTDTQYF. The CDR3 nucleotides are TGTGCCAGCAGCCAAGATGTCGCCGGAGCCCTTAGCACAGATACGCAGTATTTT.

This clone occurred once. The chain has TRBV4-2 and TRBJ2-2, with D uncertain. Germline CDR1 is LGHNA and CDR2 is YNFKEQ. Trimming left V 3 bases short and J 0 bases short, with 5 bases between. This CDR3 is 14 amino acids long. CDR3 nucleotides: TGTGCCAGCAGCCAGAGCACGAACACCGGGGAGCTGTTTTTT. Translated, it gives CASSQSTNTGELFF.

The chain carries TRBV28 and TRBJ2-3, with 7 bases that match TRBD1. This CDR3 region has 14 residues. The junction had 3 bases not matched to a gene; V was cut back by 6 bases and J by 0 bases. From germline, CDR1 is MDHEN and CDR2 SYDVKM. The CDR3 loop is CASRTGASTDTQYF. As DNA, the CDR3 is TGTGCCAGCAGAACAGGGGCTAGCACAGATACGCAGTATTTT.

The chain recombines TRBV29-1 with TRBJ2-7, with 8 nucleotides matching TRBD1. Germline V gives CDR1 SQVTM, CDR2 ANQGSEA. J was trimmed by 3 bases and V by 4 bases; bases with no gene match: 2. The CDR3 covers 12 residues. The CDR3, as DNA: TGCAGCGTTGGGACAGGGCTCTACGAGCAGTACTTC. This gives the protein CSVGTGLYEQYF.

The genes are TRBV29-1 and TRBJ1-3; no clear D gene. Trimming cost V 7 bases and J 0 bases, with 10 bases left between them. The CDR3 is 13 residues long. CDR1 SQVTM and CDR2 ANQGSEA come from the germline V gene. The CDR3 DNA follows: TGCAGCGCTGGGGAGGGCTCTGGAAACACCATATATTTT. It encodes CSAGEGSGNTIYF.

The chain links TRBV28 to TRBJ1-1; D is unresolved. The V end lost 3 bases, the J end lost 4 bases, and 6 bases lay between the germline ends. This CDR3 region has 12 residues. The germline gives CDR1 MDHEN, CDR2 SYDVKM. This CDR3 is CASSFQATEAFF. The CDR3 bases are TGTGCCAGCAGTTTTCAGGCCACTGAAGCTTTCTTT. Based on the CDR3 plus reference TRBV28 and TRBJ1-1, the full variable domain is DVKVTQSSRYLVKRTGEKVFLECVQDMDHENMFWYRQDPGLGLRLIYFSYDVKMKEKGDIPEGYSVSREKKERFSLILESASTNQTSMYLCASSFQATEAFFGQGTRLTVV.

There are a few counts of this clone. The rearrangement uses TRBV19 and TRBJ1-1; D call uncertain. The CDR3 is made up of 13 amino acids. CDR1 is LNHDA, CDR2 SQIVND, per germline (reference sequence). Trimming shortened V by 5 bases and J by 1 base, and 8 bases separated the two germline ends. CDR3 DNA sequence: TGTGCCAGTAGTTTACAGCAGAACACTGAAGCTTTCTTT. It is translated as CASSLQQNTEAFF.

The chain employs TRBV10-3 and TRBJ1-5; D is unclear. The CDR3 has 15 amino acids. Germline V gene sequence: CDR1 ENHRY, CDR2 SYGVKD. V shed 0 bases and J shed 3 bases, with 9 bases lying between them. CDR3 region: CAISESNGDNQPQHF. The CDR3 DNA follows: TGTGCCATCAGTGAGTCAAACGGGGACAATCAGCCCCAGCATTTT.

V gene TRBV7-9 combines with J gene TRBJ2-3; D is ambiguous. Looked up from germline, CDR1 is SEHNR and CDR2 is FQNEAQ (reference sequence). This CDR3 comprises 11 residues. V shed 3 bases and J shed 6 bases, with 4 bases lying between them. The CDR3, as DNA: TGTGCCAGCAGCTTCGGGGATACGCAGTATTTT. Protein: CASSFGDTQYF. The full variable domain, with the rest looked up from reference TRBV7-9 and TRBJ2-3, is DTGVSQNPRHKITKRGQNVTFRCDPISEHNRLYWYRQTLGQGPEFLTYFQNEAQLEKSRLLSDRFSAERPKGSFSTLEIQRTEQGDSAMYLCASSFGDTQYFGPGTRLTVL.

The gene calls are TRBV5-1 and TRBJ1-6, with 7 bases fitting TRBD1. This CDR3 region has 13 residues. Germline V CDR1 and CDR2: SGHRS, YFSETQ. The J segment lost 13 bases and the V segment lost 3 bases, leaving 7 bases of the junction unmatched. Written as DNA, the CDR3 is TGCGCCAGCAGCTCTGACAGGGAACCTCCCCTCCACTTT. It yields the protein CASSSDREPPLHF.

The chain is built from TRBV7-3 and TRBJ2-3; tentative D call: TRBD1 (6 bases). V lost 5 bases to trimming and J lost 5 bases, with 11 bases between them. This CDR3 has 13 residues. The V gene's germline CDR1 is SGHTA and CDR2 FQGTGA. CDR3 loop: CASSPPGEDTQYF. The CDR3 bases are TGTGCCAGCAGCCCCCCAGGGGAAGATACGCAGTATTTT.

This sequence joins TRBV5-5 and TRBJ2-2; TRBD1 agrees at 10 bases. The CDR3 runs 15 residues. Unmatched junction bases numbered 7, after V lost 7 bases and J lost 4 bases. Germline V gene sequence: CDR1 SGHKS, CDR2 YYEKEE (reference sequence). This chain's CDR3 is CASSRGQGFTGELFF. The CDR3 DNA sequence: TGTGCCAGCTCCCGGGGACAGGGGTTCACCGGGGAGCTGTTTTTT.

The chain joins TRBV4-3 to TRBJ1-4; a weak D match, TRBD1 (5 bases). V was shortened by 3 bases and J by 0 bases, with 14 bases between the two germline ends. Looked up from germline, CDR1 is LGHNA and CDR2 is YSLEER. This CDR3 has 17 amino acids. The CDR3 DNA follows: TGCGCCAGCAGCCAGGATAGCAGGGTTTCAACTAATGAAAAACTGTTTTTT. Translation gives CASSQDSRVSTNEKLFF.

The gene calls are TRBV18 and TRBJ1-1; D perhaps matches TRBD1 (5 bases). Trimming shortened V by 3 bases and J by 7 bases, and 15 bases separated the two germline ends. Germline V lookup: CDR1 KGHSH, CDR2 LQKENI. The CDR3 is 14 residues long. The CDR3 reads CASSPPHLGGEAFF. The DNA of the CDR3 is TGTGCCAGCTCACCGCCACACCTGGGGGGTGAAGCTTTCTTT.

The gene calls are TRBV5-1 and TRBJ2-7; no definite D call. The CDR3 runs to 13 residues. V was pared by 6 bases and J by 3 bases, with 13 bases between. In germline, CDR1 is SGHRS, CDR2 YFSETQ. In DNA, the CDR3 is TGCGCCAGCACCTCCCTGGCTGGCTACGAGCAGTACTTC. This gives the protein CASTSLAGYEQYF.